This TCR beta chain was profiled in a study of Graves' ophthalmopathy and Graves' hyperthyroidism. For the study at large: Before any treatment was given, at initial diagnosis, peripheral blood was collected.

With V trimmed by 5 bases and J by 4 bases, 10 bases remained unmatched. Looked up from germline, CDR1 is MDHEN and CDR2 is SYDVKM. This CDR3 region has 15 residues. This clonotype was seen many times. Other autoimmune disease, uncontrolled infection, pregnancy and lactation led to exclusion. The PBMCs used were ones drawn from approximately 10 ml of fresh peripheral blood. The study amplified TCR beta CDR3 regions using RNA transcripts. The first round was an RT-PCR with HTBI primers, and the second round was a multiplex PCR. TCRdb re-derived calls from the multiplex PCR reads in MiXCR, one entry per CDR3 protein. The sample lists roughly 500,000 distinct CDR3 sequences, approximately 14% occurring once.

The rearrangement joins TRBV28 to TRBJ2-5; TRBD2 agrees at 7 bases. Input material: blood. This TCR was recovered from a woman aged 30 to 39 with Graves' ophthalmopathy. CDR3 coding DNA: TGTGCCAGCAGTCCGGCGGAGGGAGGGCCAGAGACCCAGTACTTC. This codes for CASSPAEGGPETQYF.